This passage covers 18 T cell receptor beta chains from one sample sequenced in a study of blood T cell repertoires in COVID-19. Produced via immunoSEQ multiplex PCR; TCRdb's table is partial and in-frame only. This table holds roughly 200,000 clones, 75% to 85% found once. Sequencing was done on a sample of peripheral blood. These receptors all come from a woman younger than 45 with COVID-19, enrolled during active disease.

A few counts support this clone. The chain carries TRBV5-6 and TRBJ1-5; D remains unclear. The CDR3 has 12 amino acids. Trimming removed 2 bases from V and 6 bases from J, with 6 bases in between. Germline CDR1 is SGHDT and CDR2 is YYEEEE. The CDR3 sequence is CASSFRGQPQHF. CDR3 bases: TGTGCCAGCAGCTTTCGGGGTCAGCCCCAGCATTTT.

The gene calls are TRBV7-6 and TRBJ1-6, with D possibly TRBD1 on 6 matching bases. V was shortened by 2 bases and J by 5 bases, with 22 bases between the two germline ends. The CDR3 contains 19 residues. The germline V gene has CDR1 SGHVS and CDR2 FNYEAQ. CDR3: CASSLLGNGGGLNNSPLHF. CDR3 sequence (DNA): TGTGCCAGCAGCTTATTAGGGAATGGGGGGGGCCTTAATAATTCACCCCTCCACTTT.

The rearrangement links TRBV12-3 or TRBV12-4 to TRBJ1-1, with D uncertain. Trimming took 5 bases from V and 9 from J, leaving 13 bases between them. The CDR3 runs 12 residues. The CDR3 loop reads CASSLGVGKAFF. The CDR3 DNA sequence: TGTGCCAGCAGTCTCGGGGTCGGGAAAGCTTTCTTT.

V is TRBV14 and J is TRBJ1-2; 9 nucleotides agree with TRBD1. The CDR3 is 16 residues long. From germline, CDR1 is SGHDN and CDR2 FVKESK. V trimming: 2 bases; J trimming: 1 base; junction bases outside the gene matches: 5. The CDR3 sequence is CASSQSGTGHNYGYTF. The DNA for the CDR3 is TGTGCCAGCAGCCAATCCGGGACAGGGCATAACTATGGCTACACCTTC.

The rearrangement joins TRBV19 to TRBJ2-7; possible D gene TRBD2, 5 bases. Germline CDR1 reads LNHDA; CDR2 reads SQIVND (reference sequence). Trimming removed 5 bases from V and 11 bases from J, with 13 bases in between. The CDR3 is 11 amino acids. For the CDR3, the DNA is TGTGCCAGTAGTGTCGGGGAAACAGAGTACTTC. Protein sequence: CASSVGETEYF.

The CDR3 DNA reads TGTGCCAGCAGTGGCCGGACATTCGGAGGCTACACCTTC. It is translated as CASSGRTFGGYTF. The chain is built from TRBV25-1 and TRBJ1-2, with a weak D call TRBD1 (5 bases). In germline, CDR1 is MGHDK, CDR2 SYGVNS. The CDR3 loop spans 13 amino acids. Trimming removed 4 bases from V and 8 bases from J, with 14 bases in between.

Only one count was recorded for this clone. The chain combines TRBV27 with TRBJ2-1, with TRBD2 matching 7 bases. V trimming: 7 bases; J trimming: 3 bases; junction bases outside the gene matches: 9. Per germline, CDR1 MNHEY and CDR2 SMNVEV (reference sequence). This CDR3 spans 15 amino acids. The CDR3 nucleotides are TGTGCCAGCACCCCGGGACTATCCGTCTACAATGAGCAGTTCTTC. Translation: CASTPGLSVYNEQFF.

V is TRBV7-8 and J is TRBJ2-7, with D hard to call. The CDR3 spans 13 residues. Germline V gives CDR1 SGHVS, CDR2 FQNEAQ. V lost 1 base to trimming and J lost 0 bases, with 4 bases between them. The CDR3 nucleotides read TGTGCCAGCAGCTTAGACAGCTCCTACGAGCAGTACTTC. Its translation is CASSLDSSYEQYF.

The rearrangement uses TRBV9 and TRBJ2-2; TRBD2 is a possible D gene (5 bases). Trimming took off 0 bases at V and 4 bases at J, with 7 bases between the two ends. CDR1 is SGDLS, CDR2 YYNGEE, per germline. This CDR3 is built from 14 residues. CDR3 region: CASSVERGTGELFF. The CDR3 DNA sequence: TGTGCCAGCAGCGTAGAACGGGGCACCGGGGAGCTGTTTTTT.

This clone was observed a few times. The genes are TRBV7-2 and TRBJ1-2, with 8 bases aligning to TRBD1. The CDR3 extends over 19 amino acids. V gave up 3 bases and J gave up 4 bases; unmatched junction bases: 19. CDR1 and CDR2 from the germline V gene are SGHTA and FQGNSA. CDR3 in DNA: TGTGCCAGCAGCTTGACAGGGGCAGGGAGCGAATGGGAACGCTATGGCTACACCTTC. It yields the protein CASSLTGAGSEWERYGYTF.

V and J are TRBV5-4 and TRBJ1-3; TRBD1 might be the D (5 bases). The CDR3 is 16 residues long. Germline V gives CDR1 SGHNT, CDR2 YYREEE (reference sequence). Trimming removed 0 bases at V and 3 bases at J, with 13 bases between. CDR3 region: CASSLAGGSGGNTIYF. The CDR3 nucleotides are TGTGCCAGCAGCTTGGCGGGGGGGAGTGGTGGAAACACCATATATTTT. Together with reference TRBV5-4 and TRBJ1-3, the CDR3 gives the full variable domain: ETGVTQSPTHLIKTRGQQVTLRCSSQSGHNTVSWYQQALGQGPQFIFQYYREEENGRGNFPPRFSGLQFPNYSSELNVNALELDDSALYLCASSLAGGSGGNTIYFGEGSWLTVV.

This chain connects TRBV11-1 to TRBJ2-2; 8 bases align to TRBD1. Germline V gene lookup returns CDR1 SGHAT and CDR2 FQDESV (reference sequence). After removal of 3 bases from V and 6 bases from J, the junction contained 6 bases not matched to a gene. This CDR3 comprises 15 residues. The CDR3 DNA is TGTGCCAGCAGCTTCCAGGGGGCGGGGTCCGGGGAGCTGTTTTTT. As protein: CASSFQGAGSGELFF.

This chain links TRBV19 with TRBJ2-1, with D maybe TRBD2 (6 bases). The CDR3 totals 15 residues. The V gene lost 6 bases and the J gene lost 7 bases, with 19 bases spanning the gap. Germline lookup yields CDR1 LNHDA and CDR2 SQIVND (reference sequence). The DNA of the CDR3 is TGTGCCAGTAGGCTTGGAGGGCTGGCAGGGAATGAGCAGTTCTTC. Its translation: CASRLGGLAGNEQFF.

In its sample, this clone was seen once. The V and J genes are TRBV9 and TRBJ2-1; D remains unclear. V lost 2 bases and J 1 base, leaving 10 bases between the germline ends. This CDR3 comprises 15 residues. Germline V gene lookup returns CDR1 SGDLS and CDR2 YYNGEE. CDR3 protein: CASSVRWSSYNEQFF. The CDR3 bases are TGTGCCAGCAGCGTGCGCTGGTCTTCCTACAATGAGCAGTTCTTC.

V is TRBV14 and J is TRBJ2-5; D perhaps matches TRBD1 (6 bases). The length of the CDR3 is 17 residues. The V gene's germline CDR1 is SGHDN and CDR2 FVKESK. V was clipped by 3 bases and J by 4 bases, with 21 bases between them. The CDR3 region has the DNA TGTGCCAGCAGCCATATACTCCGGGACACGTTTAGAGAGACCCAGTACTTC. Translated, it gives CASSHILRDTFRETQYF.

This clone has just a few counts. V is TRBV7-2 and J is TRBJ2-3; 7 bases fit TRBD2. V lost 5 bases to trimming and J lost 2 bases; unmatched junction nucleotides: 10. CDR3 length: 16 amino acids. In germline, CDR1 is SGHTA, CDR2 FQGNSA. The CDR3 DNA is TGTGCCAGCAGCCCCGTGGCGGGGGTGGTCACAGATACGCAGTATTTT. Its translation: CASSPVAGVVTDTQYF.

The genes are TRBV10-3 and TRBJ1-2; D ambiguous. This CDR3 has 12 amino acids. V was clipped by 4 bases and J by 5 bases, with 8 bases between them. In germline, CDR1 is ENHRY, CDR2 SYGVKD. This chain's CDR3 is CAISGSEYGYTF. The CDR3 region has the DNA TGTGCCATCAGTGGGTCCGAGTATGGCTACACCTTC.

This sequence joins TRBV19 and TRBJ2-3; D possibly corresponds to TRBD2 (6 bases). Trimming pared 5 bases from V and 9 bases from J, leaving 9 bases between. CDR1 is LNHDA and CDR2 is SQIVND in the germline V gene (reference sequence). The CDR3 is 11 amino acids. For the CDR3, the DNA is TGTGCCAGTAGTCTGGAGGGCACGCAGTATTTT. This codes for CASSLEGTQYF. The variable domain in full, completed from reference TRBV19 and TRBJ2-3, reads DGGITQSPKYLFRKEGQNVTLSCEQNLNHDAMYWYRQDPGQGLRLIYYSQIVNDFQKGDIAEGYSVSREKKESFPLTVTSAQKNPTAFYLCASSLEGTQYFGPGTRLTVL.